This is a list of T cell receptor beta chains from one sample in a study of blood T cell repertoires in COVID-19. Profiling relied on immunoSEQ multiplex PCR, and the TCRdb table lists in-frame clones only, not all of them. The data show about 400,000 clones, with around 89% seen just once and around 4.4% held by the top ten. Material: peripheral blood. The receptor set was obtained from a woman in her 30s with acute or convalescent COVID-19. CDR3s leave out the opening cysteine and the closing phenylalanine or tryptophan. A D gene is named only where the DNA matches it firmly.

TRBD2	TRBV10-3	TRBJ2-7	AIRTSGVTYEQY
TRBD2	TRBV6-5	TRBJ2-1	ASSYMAGGTNEQF
.	TRBV24-1	TRBJ2-5	ATSDPGGLETQY
TRBD1	TRBV18	TRBJ2-3	ASSRDRDGQY
TRBD2	TRBV15	TRBJ2-7	AASGVTSEQY
TRBD1	TRBV10-3	TRBJ1-3	AISESRQGAGNTIY
.	TRBV2	TRBJ2-4	ASSEGESGYIQY
.	TRBV5-8	TRBJ2-5	ASSLTLRSQETQY
.	TRBV29-1	TRBJ1-1	SASPMGGGTEAF
TRBD1	TRBV23-1	TRBJ2-1	ASSRITGTGAVRRYNEQF
TRBD2	TRBV29-1	TRBJ2-3	SAILAGGWDTQY
TRBD2	TRBV20-1	TRBJ2-1	SASRLAGYNEQF
.	TRBV18	TRBJ1-1	ASSPNAQGLNTEAF
.	TRBV28	TRBJ1-6	ASSLTVGDPNNSPLH
TRBD2	TRBV9	TRBJ2-3	ASSPHVGGGTDTQY
.	TRBV7-7	TRBJ1-2	ASSFLEQKLWGYT
TRBD2	TRBV6-2/TRBV6-3	TRBJ2-2	ASSFRTSGGRSPNTGELF
.	TRBV30	TRBJ1-3	AWSVLSGNTIY
.	TRBV19	TRBJ2-1	ASSTTGFYRNEQF
TRBD2	TRBV6-5	TRBJ2-2	ASKGLAGTGELF
.	TRBV5-4	TRBJ2-3	ASSPPRGSPDTQY
.	TRBV5-1	TRBJ2-7	ASSLEVGSAYEQY
.	TRBV6-5	TRBJ2-3	ASRPDIWTQY
.	TRBV24-1	TRBJ2-7	ATSTGKEQY
.	TRBV6-1	TRBJ1-5	ASSEYLFNQPQH
.	TRBV28	TRBJ2-3	ASAVELGTDTQY
TRBD1	TRBV2	TRBJ2-7	ASSGQAYEQY
.	TRBV23-1	TRBJ2-7	ASSQLRDHEQY
TRBD1	TRBV29-1	TRBJ2-7	SVQTGKSSYEQY
TRBD1	TRBV13	TRBJ1-1	ASSPTGQGRTEAF
.	TRBV5-6	TRBJ2-3	ASSLAGGPSTDTQY
.	TRBV2	TRBJ2-1	ASRGSGLGEQF
TRBD1	TRBV5-1	TRBJ2-6	ASMPGGERGANVLT
.	TRBV7-2	TRBJ1-3	ASSLAGQGGGNTIY
.	TRBV6-5	TRBJ2-5	ASSYDSGRRETQY
TRBD1	TRBV9	TRBJ1-3	ASSLGQGVLHSGNTIY
.	TRBV27	TRBJ1-6	ASSLAIGGNNSPLH
.	TRBV9	TRBJ2-4	ASSEGVTKNIQY
.	TRBV24-1	TRBJ2-3	ATSDRGGTDTQY
.	TRBV19	TRBJ2-1	ASSMGRRTEQF
.	TRBV19	TRBJ1-1	ASTWAGTEAF
.	TRBV2	TRBJ2-5	ASSEASEYQETQY
.	TRBV4-1	TRBJ1-2	ASSIRGGGNYGYT
TRBD1	TRBV5-4	TRBJ1-1	ASSLFRGREAF
TRBD2	TRBV3-1/TRBV3-2	TRBJ2-3	ASSLGSGLFSTDTQY
TRBD1	TRBV30	TRBJ1-4	AWSFYRDREKLF
.	TRBV6-1	TRBJ2-7	ASSEFFGGYEQY
.	TRBV11-1	TRBJ1-3	ASSLFAELGNTIY
.	TRBV5-1	TRBJ2-6	ASSLVGSSGANVLT
.	TRBV28	TRBJ2-7	ASSLYGYEQY
.	TRBV2	TRBJ2-3	ASSEGEAGPSTDTQY
TRBD1	TRBV2	TRBJ1-1	ASSVTGGLNTEAF
.	TRBV9	TRBJ1-6	ASSPGGPGSPLH
.	TRBV4-1	TRBJ2-5	ASSQGQGYPQSQETQY
TRBD1	TRBV3-1/TRBV3-2	TRBJ1-2	ASSRGQGGGYGYT